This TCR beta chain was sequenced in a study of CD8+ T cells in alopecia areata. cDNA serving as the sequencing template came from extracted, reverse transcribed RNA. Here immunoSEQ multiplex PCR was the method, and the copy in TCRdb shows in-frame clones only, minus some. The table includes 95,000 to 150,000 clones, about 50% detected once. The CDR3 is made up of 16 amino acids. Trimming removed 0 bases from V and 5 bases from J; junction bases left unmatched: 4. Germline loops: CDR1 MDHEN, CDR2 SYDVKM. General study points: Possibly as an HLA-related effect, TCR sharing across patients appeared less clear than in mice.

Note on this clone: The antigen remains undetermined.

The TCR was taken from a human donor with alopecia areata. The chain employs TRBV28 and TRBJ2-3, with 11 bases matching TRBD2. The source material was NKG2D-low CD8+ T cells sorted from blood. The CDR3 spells CASSLWETSGRDTQYF. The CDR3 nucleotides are TGTGCCAGCAGTTTATGGGAAACTAGCGGGAGAGATACGCAGTATTTT.